Following are 14 T cell receptor beta chains from one sample sequenced in a study of T cells in Graves' hyperthyroidism and ophthalmopathy. TCR beta CDR3 regions were amplified from RNA. HTBI primers drove first-round RT-PCR of the TCR CDR3. MiXCR was run by TCRdb on the multiplex PCR reads, yielding one entry per CDR3 protein. The data contain around 300,000 distinct CDR3 sequences, roughly an eighth of them singletons. The sequenced sample consisted of blood. The receptors originated from a woman aged 40 to 50 with Graves' hyperthyroidism.

The V gene is TRBV20-1, the J gene TRBJ1-3; D not certain. Germline CDR1 and CDR2: DFQATT and SNEGSKA (reference sequence). Trimming took off 6 bases at V and 1 base at J, with 10 bases between the two ends. The CDR3 consists of 13 residues. This CDR3 reads CSAQAGSGNTIYF. The CDR3 DNA reads TGCAGTGCCCAGGCGGGTTCTGGAAACACCATATATTTT.

At least ten counts were recorded for this clonotype. This chain links TRBV20-1 with TRBJ2-1; possibly TRBD1 or TRBD2 for D (5 bases each). The CDR3 spans 15 residues. Trimming left V 4 bases short and J 8 bases short, with 21 bases between. Looked up from germline, CDR1 is DFQATT and CDR2 is SNEGSKA (reference sequence). CDR3 nucleotides: TGCAGTGCTATACCCGGGACCTACTTCGGGGATGAGCAGTTCTTC. It codes for CSAIPGTYFGDEQFF.

The table lists this clonotype with many counts. The V gene is TRBV6-1, the J gene TRBJ1-1, with TRBD1 as a possible D gene (6 bases). The V gene's germline CDR1 is MNHNS and CDR2 SASEGT. The CDR3 extends over 15 amino acids. V lost 7 bases to trimming and J lost 1 base, with 16 bases between them. CDR3: CASKNEHRENTEAFF. CDR3 bases: TGTGCCAGCAAGAATGAGCACAGGGAGAACACTGAAGCTTTCTTT.

This clonotype occurred many times. The chain carries TRBV2 and TRBJ1-2; 7 positions agree with TRBD1. The CDR3 has 13 amino acids. V gave up 5 bases and J gave up 8 bases; unmatched junction bases: 8. Germline CDR1 SNHLY, CDR2 FYNNEI. The CDR3 bases are TGTGCCAGCAGTCCTACAGGGGCGGGGGGCTACACCTTC. Translated, it gives CASSPTGAGGYTF.

This clonotype has a count of ten or more. The chain couples TRBV2 to TRBJ2-5; D is unresolved. V shed 9 bases and J shed 5 bases, with 10 bases lying between them. The CDR3 totals 11 residues. CDR1 is SNHLY and CDR2 is FYNNEI in the germline V gene. CDR3 nucleotide sequence: TGTGCCAGTGCTATCGGGGAGACCCAGTACTTC. This translates into CASAIGETQYF.

Concerning this clonotype itself: The CDR3 carries no conserved terminal phenylalanine or tryptophan, so it likely arises from a read error. This chain joins TRBV28 and TRBJ1-2; a possible D gene is TRBD1 (6 bases). Germline-derived CDR1 and CDR2 are MDHEN and SYDVKM. The ends were cut back, 2 bases at V and 4 bases at J, with 11 bases in the middle. The CDR3 has 14 amino acids. The chain's CDR3 is CASSLTGLVYGYTS. Written as DNA, the CDR3 is TGTGCCAGCAGTTTAACAGGGTTGGTCTATGGCTACACCTCC.

This clonotype was observed at least ten times. This chain uses TRBV11-1 with TRBJ1-1; 10 bases line up with TRBD1. CDR3 length: 15 amino acids. CDR1 SGHAT and CDR2 FQDESV come from the germline V gene (reference sequence). The junction had 6 bases not matched to a gene; V was cut back by 6 bases and J by 2 bases. CDR3 sequence reads: CASSQGQGRNTEAFF. The CDR3 bases are TGTGCCAGCAGTCAGGGACAGGGGCGAAACACTGAAGCTTTCTTT.

This clonotype occurred once. The chain links TRBV6-2 or TRBV6-3 to TRBJ2-2, with 13 bases that match TRBD2. Per germline, CDR1 MNHEY and CDR2 SVGEGT. V shed 6 bases, J shed 8 bases, and the junction held 9 bases outside the gene matches. The CDR3 runs to 16 residues. In DNA, the CDR3 is TGTGCCAGCAGGTCGACTAGCGGGAGGCCGGGGGGGGAGCTGTTTTTT. Translated: CASRSTSGRPGGELFF.

This clonotype occurred a few times. The chain employs TRBV5-6 and TRBJ1-2; TRBD1 agrees at 7 bases. J lost 5 bases, V lost 5 bases, and 3 bases had no gene match. The germline V gene encodes CDR1 SGHDT and CDR2 YYEEEE. This CDR3 region has 12 residues. The CDR3 here is CASRDRSYGYTF. As DNA, the CDR3 is TGTGCCAGCAGGGACAGGTCGTATGGCTACACCTTC.

The V gene is TRBV27, the J gene TRBJ2-1, with a tentative D call TRBD2 (6 bases). Deletions cut 1 base from V and 10 bases from J, with 20 bases between. Germline CDR1 reads MNHEY; CDR2 reads SMNVEV (reference sequence). The CDR3 has 16 residues. In DNA, the CDR3 is TGTGCCAGCAGTTTATTACTATCTACGGGGGAGGACGAGCAGTTCTTC. It encodes CASSLLLSTGEDEQFF.

This clonotype came up many times. V is TRBV6-1 and J is TRBJ2-1, with D possibly being TRBD1 (7 bases). CDR3 length: 17 residues. The germline V gene encodes CDR1 MNHNS and CDR2 SASEGT. V was shortened by 3 bases and J by 0 bases, with 15 bases between the two germline ends. The CDR3 reads CASSESAGGGSYNEQFF. CDR3 nucleotide sequence: TGTGCCAGCAGTGAGAGCGCAGGGGGAGGCTCCTACAATGAGCAGTTCTTC.

This clonotype was seen at least ten times. The J gene is TRBJ2-3, the V gene TRBV3-1; weak D call: TRBD1 (5 bases). V lost 3 bases, J lost 3 bases, and 7 bases lay in between. The germline CDR1 and CDR2 sequences are LGHDT and YNNKEL (reference sequence). This CDR3 is 13 amino acids long. CDR3 amino acids: CASSQQGTDTQYF. DNA of the CDR3: TGTGCCAGCAGCCAGCAGGGAACAGATACGCAGTATTTT.

This clonotype has ten or more counts. V usage is TRBV20-1 and J usage is TRBJ2-7; TRBD2 matches at 9 bases. Germline V CDR1 and CDR2: DFQATT, SNEGSKA (reference sequence). The trim removed 6 bases at V and 2 bases at J, leaving 8 bases unmatched. The CDR3 loop spans 14 amino acids. CDR3 in amino acids: CSAAGLAGTYEQYF. Written as DNA, the CDR3 is TGCAGTGCCGCGGGGCTAGCGGGAACCTACGAGCAGTACTTC.

The chain has TRBV2 and TRBJ2-1, with 7 positions matching TRBD1. The CDR3 is made up of 13 amino acids. V lost 6 bases and J lost 2; bases outside the gene matches: 1. Germline values: CDR1 SNHLY, CDR2 FYNNEI. CDR3 loop: CASRTGTYNEQFF. CDR3 bases: TGTGCCAGCAGGACAGGGACCTACAATGAGCAGTTCTTC. The variable domain in full, completed from reference TRBV2 and TRBJ2-1, reads EPEVTQTPSHQVTQMGQEVILRCVPISNHLYFYWYRQILGQKVEFLVSFYNNEISEKSEIFDDQFSVERPDGSNFTLKIRSTKLEDSAMYFCASRTGTYNEQFFGPGTRLTVL.